This T cell receptor (beta chain) is drawn from a study of T cells after yellow fever vaccination. For the study at large: It was SMART-Seq v4 Ultra Low Input that prepared the fractions with low cell numbers. Study outcomes and limitations: A large majority of primary-vaccination clones showed up again after the booster (about 96% CD4, around 90% CD8). The secondary response was weaker, and its peak arrived faster, on day 5 versus 15.

Turning to this clonotype: Its antigen is as yet unknown.

TCRdb fed the 5' RACE reads into MiXCR, producing one record per CDR3 protein. Of some 300,000 distinct CDR3 sequences in the sample, approximately 8% were seen once. Germline CDR1 is DFQATT and CDR2 is SNEGSKA (reference sequence). The CDR3 loop spans 13 amino acids. V lost 7 bases, J lost 3 bases, and 8 bases stayed unmatched. The receptor's source is a man aged 18 to 29 who received the YFV17D yellow fever vaccine. Sequencing was performed on CD4+ T cells sorted from PBMCs, taken 5 days after the yellow fever booster vaccination. The chain combines TRBV20-1 with TRBJ1-1; 7 bases fit TRBD1. The CDR3 DNA is TGCAGTGGTCTGGGAGACAGGGACACTGAAGCTTTCTTT. Translated, it gives CSGLGDRDTEAFF.